These 31 T cell receptor beta chains were all obtained from the same sample, sequenced in a study of blood T cells in healthy people across ages. PCR was performed a second time for about 6 to 12 cycles using a sample-barcoded 5' primer and a J-beta primer mix. TCRdb re-analysed the 5' RACE reads in MiXCR, keeping a single row per CDR3 protein. The sample carries roughly 900,000 distinct CDR3 sequences, 29% recorded once. The specimen sequenced was blood. Every receptor here comes from a woman older than 75 in good health.

This clonotype was observed a few times. The chain employs TRBV5-1 and TRBJ1-2; D unclear. Looked up from germline, CDR1 is SGHRS and CDR2 is YFSETQ. V dropped 0 bases and J dropped 6 bases, with 12 bases sitting between them. The CDR3 contains 14 residues. The CDR3 sequence: CASSLARGADGYTF. The CDR3, as DNA: TGCGCCAGCAGCTTGGCTCGGGGTGCGGATGGCTACACCTTC. The whole variable domain, filled in from reference TRBV5-1 and TRBJ1-2, reads KAGVTQTPRYLIKTRGQQVTLSCSPISGHRSVSWYQQTPGQGLQFLFEYFSETQRNKGNFPGRFSGRQFSNSRSEMNVSTLELGDSALYLCASSLARGADGYTFGSGTRLTVV.

Many counts were recorded for this clonotype. V and J are TRBV7-2 and TRBJ2-5, with D unclear. The CDR3 loop spans 14 amino acids. Trimming took 6 bases from V and 2 from J, leaving 13 bases between them. CDR1 SGHTA and CDR2 FQGNSA come from the germline V gene. The CDR3 coding sequence is TGTGCCAGCAGTTTAACCCGACAACAAGAGACCCAGTACTTC. Its protein is CASSLTRQQETQYF.

As DNA, the CDR3 is TGTGCCAGCAGTTACTCGGGTCGGACAGGGTCTCTGGAAGCTTTCTTT. As protein: CASSYSGRTGSLEAFF. V usage is TRBV6-2 or TRBV6-3 and J usage is TRBJ1-1; 8 bases fit TRBD1. This CDR3 spans 16 amino acids. V lost 0 bases and J lost 8; bases outside the gene matches: 11. Germline CDR1 is MNHEY and CDR2 is SVGEGT.

This sequence joins TRBV11-3 and TRBJ2-5, with 12 bases lining up with TRBD2. Per germline, CDR1 SGHNT and CDR2 YENEEA. The CDR3 spans 16 residues. V trimming: 1 base; J trimming: 6 bases; junction bases outside the gene matches: 6. The CDR3 DNA reads TGTGCCAGCAGCTTAGCAACTAGCGGGGGGATGAAGACCCAGTACTTC. The encoded protein is CASSLATSGGMKTQYF.

The V gene is TRBV7-2, the J gene TRBJ1-2, with TRBD1 matching 10 bases. With 2 bases clipped from V and 0 bases from J, the junction kept 9 bases outside the gene matches. The CDR3 is 18 residues long. Germline CDR1 reads SGHTA; CDR2 reads FQGNSA. CDR3 DNA sequence: TGTGCCAGCAGCTTAAAGCGGACAGGGGGGATAGCTAACTATGGCTACACCTTC. It specifies CASSLKRTGGIANYGYTF.

This clonotype was detected only a few times. This chain links TRBV6-2 or TRBV6-3 with TRBJ1-6; the match to TRBD1 covers 9 bases. CDR3 size: 15 residues. V was pared by 5 bases and J by 9 bases, with 8 bases of the junction left unmatched. CDR1 is MNHEY, CDR2 SVGEGT, per germline. CDR3 DNA sequence: TGTGCCAGCAGTGTGAACAGGGGGCCGGTTTCACCCCTCCACTTT. It encodes CASSVNRGPVSPLHF.

Concerning this clonotype itself: A much bigger clone sits one base away, suggesting this may be a read error. This rearrangement joins TRBV12-3 or TRBV12-4 to TRBJ1-2, with D perhaps matching TRBD1 (6 bases). The length of the CDR3 is 15 residues. This CDR3 is CASSSPLGAGYGCTF. CDR3 bases: TGTGCCAGCAGTTCTCCTTTGGGGGCTGGCTATGGCTGCACCTTC.

This clonotype was seen at least ten times. In nucleotides, the CDR3 is TGTGCCAGCAGCCCTAAGGACGGAGCAGATACGCAGTATTTT. Amino acid sequence: CASSPKDGADTQYF. The chain couples TRBV11-3 to TRBJ2-3; D remains ambiguous. V was clipped by 5 bases and J by 4 bases, with 13 bases between them. Germline V gene lookup returns CDR1 SGHNT and CDR2 YENEEA. This CDR3 contains 14 residues.

The chain carries TRBV9 and TRBJ2-7, with D tentatively TRBD1 (6 bases). The length of the CDR3 is 15 residues. The ends were cut back, 0 bases at V and 3 bases at J, with 13 bases in the middle. Germline values: CDR1 SGDLS, CDR2 YYNGEE. Here the CDR3 DNA reads TGTGCCAGCAGCGTAGCGGCAGGGGTCCTCTACGAGCAGTACTTC. It specifies CASSVAAGVLYEQYF.

In this sample, this clonotype turned up a few times. This chain connects TRBV18 to TRBJ2-7; D perhaps matches TRBD1 (5 bases). CDR1 is KGHSH, CDR2 LQKENI, per germline. The CDR3 is 15 amino acids. V gave up 1 base and J gave up 4 bases, with 14 bases separating them. Here the CDR3 DNA reads TGTGCCAGCTCACCACAGGGAAGGGGATGGTACGAGCAGTACTTC. Its protein product is CASSPQGRGWYEQYF. Combining the CDR3 with reference TRBV18 and TRBJ2-7 gives the whole variable domain NAGVMQNPRHLVRRRGQEARLRCSPMKGHSHVYWYRQLPEEGLKFMVYLQKENIIDESGMPKERFSAEFPKEGPSILRIQQVVRGDSAAYFCASSPQGRGWYEQYFGPGTRLTVT.

This clonotype was seen a handful of times. The J gene is TRBJ1-2, the V gene TRBV7-6; D uncertain. Germline CDR1 reads SGHVS; CDR2 reads FNYEAQ. This CDR3 region has 17 residues. V dropped 2 bases and J dropped 1 base, with 17 bases sitting between them. The CDR3 is CASSLRPPGRGNYGYTF. In DNA form, the CDR3 reads TGTGCCAGCAGCTTACGGCCCCCCGGGCGGGGTAACTATGGCTACACCTTC.

As concerns this clonotype: A much bigger clone sits one base away, suggesting this may be a read error. The rearrangement uses TRBV20-1 and TRBJ2-1; 8 bases fit TRBD2. The V and J ends lost 0 bases and 7 bases, in that order; junction bases with no gene match: 5. This CDR3 comprises 14 residues. CDR1 is DFQATT and CDR2 is SNEGSKA in the germline V gene (reference sequence). Here the CDR3 reads CSARDSGTSNEQFF. In DNA form, the CDR3 reads TGCAGTGCTAGAGATTCCGGGACTAGTAATGAGCAGTTCTTC.

This clonotype was seen just once. The J gene is TRBJ1-5, the V gene TRBV21-1. TRBV21-1 is a known pseudogene. This CDR3 is 17 amino acids long. The CDR3 loop is CASSTLAVREADQPQHF. The CDR3 nucleotides are TGTGCCAGCAGCACACTGGCAGTGAGAGAAGCCGATCAGCCCCAGCATTTT.

The sample holds a few counts of this clonotype. This chain joins TRBV5-1 and TRBJ2-5; TRBD1 agrees at 7 bases. This CDR3 region has 14 residues. Germline lookup yields CDR1 SGHRS and CDR2 YFSETQ. V shed 4 bases and J 11 bases; nucleotides not matched to a gene: 14. The CDR3 sequence is CASSAATGQSEQYF. Written as DNA, the CDR3 is TGCGCCAGCAGCGCGGCGACAGGGCAAAGTGAGCAGTACTTC.

V usage is TRBV28 and J usage is TRBJ2-1; D remains unclear. This CDR3 is 14 amino acids long. CDR1 and CDR2 from the germline V gene are MDHEN and SYDVKM. V was clipped by 4 bases and J by 6 bases, with 13 bases between them. This CDR3 reads CASSCSQIRNEQFF. As DNA, the CDR3 is TGTGCCAGCAGTTGTTCCCAGATTCGCAATGAGCAGTTCTTC.

The chain joins TRBV18 to TRBJ2-3; D uncertain. Looked up from germline, CDR1 is KGHSH and CDR2 is LQKENI. The V end lost 2 bases, the J end lost 6 bases, and 6 bases lay between the germline ends. This CDR3 has 12 amino acids. CDR3 residues: CASSPAIDTQYF. For the CDR3, the DNA is TGTGCCAGCTCACCAGCAATCGATACGCAGTATTTT. The full variable domain, with the rest looked up from reference TRBV18 and TRBJ2-3, is NAGVMQNPRHLVRRRGQEARLRCSPMKGHSHVYWYRQLPEEGLKFMVYLQKENIIDESGMPKERFSAEFPKEGPSILRIQQVVRGDSAAYFCASSPAIDTQYFGPGTRLTVL.

The chain combines TRBV3-1 with TRBJ1-2; 8 nucleotides align to TRBD1. Germline CDR1 reads LGHDT; CDR2 reads YNNKEL (reference sequence). The J segment lost 4 bases and the V segment lost 6 bases, leaving 10 bases of the junction unmatched. The CDR3 loop spans 15 amino acids. Here the CDR3 reads CASSPLPDRGYGYTF. The CDR3, as DNA: TGTGCCAGCAGTCCTTTACCAGACAGGGGCTATGGCTACACCTTC. The full variable domain, completed using reference TRBV3-1 and TRBJ1-2, is DTAVSQTPKYLVTQMGNDKSIKCEQNLGHDTMYWYKQDSKKFLKIMFSYNNKELIINETVPNRFSPKSPDKAHLNLHINSLELGDSAVYFCASSPLPDRGYGYTFGSGTRLTVV.

This clonotype was detected ten times or more. A read error may be the cause here, since a much bigger clone is one base away. V usage is TRBV29-1 and J usage is TRBJ2-5; 7 bases map to TRBD1. J was trimmed by 4 bases and V by 8 bases; bases with no gene match: 7. From germline, CDR1 is SQVTM and CDR2 ANQGSEA. The length of the CDR3 is 12 residues. The CDR3 nucleotides read TGCAGCAAACGACAGGGCGGAGAGACCCAGTACTTC. This gives the protein CSKRQGGETQYF.

This clonotype was seen repeatedly, ten times or more. This chain links TRBV12-3 or TRBV12-4 with TRBJ1-1, with TRBD1 matching 7 bases. The junction had 7 bases not matched to a gene; V was cut back by 5 bases and J by 4 bases. This CDR3 contains 14 residues. The CDR3 spells CASSRRTGVTEAFF. CDR3 nucleotides: TGTGCCAGCAGTCGACGAACAGGGGTCACTGAAGCTTTCTTT.

This clonotype was detected many times. The chain employs TRBV2 and TRBJ2-5; no clear D gene. The CDR3 runs to 15 residues. Between the trimmed V and J ends, which lost 2 bases and 1 base, there was a span of 11 bases. CDR1 is SNHLY and CDR2 is FYNNEI in the germline V gene. The CDR3 bases are TGTGCCAGCAGTGAACGGTTGGGCGGCCAAGAGACCCAGTACTTC. This codes for CASSERLGGQETQYF. The full variable domain, completed using reference TRBV2 and TRBJ2-5, is EPEVTQTPSHQVTQMGQEVILRCVPISNHLYFYWYRQILGQKVEFLVSFYNNEISEKSEIFDDQFSVERPDGSNFTLKIRSTKLEDSAMYFCASSERLGGQETQYFGPGTRLLVL.

This clonotype was seen repeatedly, ten times or more. A single base separates this from a much larger clone, so it may be a read error. The rearrangement joins TRBV5-1 to TRBJ2-1; TRBD2 aligns across 11 bases. The J call is doubtful: the DNA matches TRBJ2-7 better. The CDR3 runs 14 residues. Germline CDR1 is SGHRS and CDR2 is YFSETQ. The CDR3 loop reads CASASSGGHNEQYF. The CDR3 coding sequence is TGCGCCAGTGCCTCTAGCGGGGGGCACAATGAGCAGTACTTC.

Regarding this clonotype: A read error is possible here, since a much larger clone lies one base away. The rearrangement joins TRBV7-9 to TRBJ2-1; TRBD1 matches at 10 bases. Germline assignment: CDR1 SEHNR and CDR2 FQNEAQ (reference sequence). The CDR3 spans 13 residues. CDR3 DNA sequence: TGTGCCAGCAGTTGGGACAGGGGCAATGAGCAGCTCTTC. Protein product: CASSWDRGNEQLF.

The table lists this clonotype with a few counts. The chain recombines TRBV6-2 or TRBV6-3 with TRBJ1-1, with D maybe TRBD1 (5 bases). Trimming removed 7 bases at V and 5 bases at J, with 11 bases between. The CDR3 runs to 12 residues. Germline assignment: CDR1 MNHEY and CDR2 SVGEGT. The CDR3 DNA sequence: TGTGCCAGCAACGAGGGGTATACTGAAGCTTTCTTT. Its translation is CASNEGYTEAFF.

This clonotype occurred many times. The chain recombines TRBV5-6 with TRBJ2-5; possible D gene TRBD1, 5 bases. V was shortened by 4 bases and J by 3 bases, with 10 bases between the two germline ends. The CDR3 has 13 amino acids. From germline, CDR1 is SGHDT and CDR2 YYEEEE. CDR3 amino acids: CASSVQVKETQYF. In DNA form, the CDR3 reads TGTGCCAGCAGCGTACAGGTTAAAGAGACCCAGTACTTC. Full variable domain (remainder filled in from reference TRBV5-6 and TRBJ2-5): DAGVTQSPTHLIKTRGQQVTLRCSPKSGHDTVSWYQQALGQGPQFIFQYYEEEERQRGNFPDRFSGHQFPNYSSELNVNALLLGDSALYLCASSVQVKETQYFGPGTRLLVL.

This clonotype was seen a handful of times. This clone may be a read error of a much larger clone one base away. This chain uses TRBV12-3 or TRBV12-4 with TRBJ2-3, with D possibly TRBD2 on 5 matching bases. This CDR3 is 14 amino acids long. The CDR3 DNA reads TGTGCCAGCAGTCCCGGGGTGAGGCGAGATGCGCAGTATTTT. Its translation: CASSPGVRRDAQYF.

The sample holds many counts of this clonotype. This chain uses TRBV6-5 with TRBJ2-7, with 12 bases matching TRBD1. Germline loops: CDR1 MNHEY, CDR2 SVGAGI. V lost 6 bases and J lost 6; bases outside the gene matches: 6. The CDR3 spans 14 residues. CDR3: CASRRGQGAGEQYF. Here the CDR3 DNA reads TGTGCCAGCAGGAGGGGACAGGGGGCTGGCGAGCAGTACTTC.

As concerns this clonotype: An end of the junction differs from the germline gene, which may be a read error. The chain couples TRBV27 to TRBJ2-3; a possible D gene is TRBD2 (7 bases). CDR1 MNHEY and CDR2 SMNVEV come from the germline V gene (reference sequence). The CDR3 extends over 15 amino acids. The CDR3: CASIPRGALTDTQNF. The CDR3 DNA reads TGTGCCAGCATCCCCCGGGGGGCCTTAACAGATACGCAGAATTTT.

This clonotype was found a few times. The V gene is TRBV21-1, the J gene TRBJ2-3; TRBD1, the D gene given by the table, was not confirmed from the DNA. TRBV21-1 is marked as a pseudogene. This CDR3 is 16 amino acids long. CDR3 sequence reads: CASSKGPGGQGHTQYF. The CDR3 nucleotides read TGTGCCAGCAGCAAAGGGCCCGGGGGTCAAGGGCATACGCAGTATTTT.

This chain uses TRBV7-2 with TRBJ2-4; D is unclear. The DNA end is more similar to TRBJ2-5, so the J call may be wrong. Germline V gives CDR1 SGHTA, CDR2 FQGNSA. The CDR3 covers 15 residues. The DNA of the CDR3 is TGTGCCAGCAGCCCCCCCAGCGTGAGGAAAGAGACCCAGTACTTC. This gives the protein CASSPPSVRKETQYF.

Of note for this clonotype: A much larger clone is a single base away; this may be a read error. The chain links TRBV18 to TRBJ2-1; D remains ambiguous. V lost 5 bases and J lost 10, with 12 bases in between. The length of the CDR3 is 12 residues. Germline CDR1 and CDR2: KGHSH and LQKENI. Written as DNA, the CDR3 is TGTGCCAGCTCAATAGGACCCTACGAGCAGTTCTTC. Translation: CASSIGPYEQFF.

About this clonotype itself: A much larger clonotype is one base distant, so this may be a read error. The rearrangement links TRBV20-1 to TRBJ2-1, with D possibly being TRBD1 or TRBD2 (6 bases each). The J call may be wrong; the DNA end is better matched by TRBJ2-7. This CDR3 contains 16 residues. The germline V gene has CDR1 DFQATT and CDR2 SNEGSKA (reference sequence). The CDR3 here is CSASHMGRGGNNEQYF. The CDR3 nucleotides are TGCAGTGCTAGCCATATGGGCAGGGGCGGGAACAATGAGCAGTACTTC.